The rows below give T cell receptor beta chains drawn from one sample of a study of cytomegalovirus exposure and HLA in healthy donors. Clones were read by immunoSEQ multiplex PCR, and TCRdb kept only the in-frame ones, dropping some. The sample has roughly 170,000 clones, 70% to 80% seen once. The sequenced sample was PBMCs. Receptors originate from a female donor in good health and CMV-seronegative. CDR3s include the opening cysteine and the closing phenylalanine or tryptophan. A D gene is named only where the DNA matches it firmly. A row's size may be missing; if present it is once, few, many or a size class.

j_call clone_size cdr3_length d_call v_call cdr3_nt cdr3_aa
TRBJ2-3 few 17 TRBD2 TRBV29-1 TGCAGCGTTGAAATCGCGCAGAGAACGGGAGGGATAGGTACGCAGTATTTT CSVEIAQRTGGIGTQYF
TRBJ1-6 - 13 TRBD1 TRBV18 TGTGCCAGCTCACCACAGGGGGCTGGTCCCCTCCACTTT CASSPQGAGPLHF
TRBJ1-2 - 15 - TRBV27 TGTGCCAGCAGTTTATCGTTGGGCAGTCTCAGTGGCTACACCTTC CASSLSLGSLSGYTF
TRBJ2-7 - 14 - TRBV7-9 TGTGCCAGCAGCTCTGGGGGGTGGGCCTACGAGCAGTACTTC CASSSGGWAYEQYF
TRBJ2-3 - 19 TRBD2 TRBV4-3 TGCGCCAGCAGCCAAGAATCGGCTAGCGGGGTTTCTAGCACAGATACGCAGTATTTT CASSQESASGVSSTDTQYF
TRBJ1-6 - 15 TRBD1 TRBV7-2 TGTGCCAGCAGCTTAGAGGGACCAGGGGGTTCACCCCTCCACTTT CASSLEGPGGSPLHF
TRBJ2-5 - 14 TRBD2 TRBV7-9 TGTGCCAGCAGCCTAAGCGGGGCCCAAGAGACCCAGTACTTC CASSLSGAQETQYF
TRBJ2-5 - 15 TRBD1 TRBV5-1 TGCGCCAGCAGCTGGAGACAGGGGGATTGGGAGACCCAGTACTTC CASSWRQGDWETQYF
TRBJ2-1 - 15 TRBD1 TRBV9 TGTGCCAGCAGCGTAGGGCAGGGGGCGTTCAATGAGCAGTTCTTC CASSVGQGAFNEQFF
TRBJ1-5 few 15 - TRBV14 TGTGCCAGCAGCCCCGGCGGGCAACTGAATCAGCCCCAGCATTTT CASSPGGQLNQPQHF
TRBJ2-3 - 13 - TRBV6-6 TGTGCCAGCAGAAACGGGGGCACAGATACGCAGTATTTT CASRNGGTDTQYF
TRBJ1-2 - 17 - TRBV5-5 TGTGCCAGCAGCTTGGGACCGATCCTAGAAACTAACTATGGCTACACCTTC CASSLGPILETNYGYTF
TRBJ2-5 - 12 - TRBV28 TGTGCCAGCAGTGCCATCGGGTGGGCCCAGTACTTC CASSAIGWAQYF
TRBJ2-1 few 15 - TRBV5-6 TGTGCCAGCAGCGTCGGACTGAGCTCCTACAATGAGCAGTTCTTC CASSVGLSSYNEQFF
TRBJ2-2 - 15 TRBD2 TRBV7-8 TGTGCCAGCAGCTTCGGGACTAGCGGGGGGCTGGAGCTGTTTTTT CASSFGTSGGLELFF
TRBJ2-7 - 14 TRBD1 TRBV28 TGTGCCAGCAGTTTCCCGGGACAGGAGGATAGGTTCTACTTC CASSFPGQEDRFYF
TRBJ1-1 once 14 TRBD1 TRBV5-1 TGCGCCAGCAGCACACAGGGGGCGGGAACTGAAGCTTTCTTT CASSTQGAGTEAFF
TRBJ2-7 few 14 TRBD1 TRBV4-1 TGCGCCAGCAGCCCGAGACAGGGTCTCAACGAGCAGTACTTC CASSPRQGLNEQYF
TRBJ2-7 - 13 - TRBV7-2 TGTGCCAGCAGCTTAACCGAGTACTACGAGCAGTACTTC CASSLTEYYEQYF
TRBJ1-1 few 16 - TRBV4-2 TGTGCCAGCAGCCAAGATGTGGCGGGTAGGGACACTGAAGCTTTCTTT CASSQDVAGRDTEAFF
TRBJ1-2 - 14 - TRBV7-9 TGTGCCAGCAGCTTTGTTGAGACACGGTATGGCTACACCTTC CASSFVETRYGYTF
TRBJ2-7 - 15 TRBD2 TRBV11-2 TGTGCCAGCAGCGAGGGACTAGCGGGAGTCTACGAGCAGTACTTC CASSEGLAGVYEQYF
TRBJ1-3 - 17 TRBD1 TRBV7-9 TGTGCCAGCAGCTTAGCCCCAGGGGGAGGCTCTGGAAACACCATATATTTT CASSLAPGGGSGNTIYF
TRBJ1-4 once 14 - TRBV28 TGTGCCAGCACCCCCTGGAGAGATAATGAAAAACTGTTTTTT CASTPWRDNEKLFF
TRBJ1-5 - 14 - TRBV18 TGTGCCAGCTCACCTGGGCAGATCAATCAGCCCCAGCATTTT CASSPGQINQPQHF
TRBJ1-1 - 14 - TRBV28 TGTGCCAGCAGTTCCTCGGGCAGGGACACTGAAGCTTTCTTT CASSSSGRDTEAFF
TRBJ1-3 - 16 - TRBV4-3 TGCGCCAGCAGCCAAGATTTGATGGGGCCTGGAAACACCATATATTTT CASSQDLMGPGNTIYF
TRBJ2-2 - 16 TRBD1 TRBV5-4 TGTGCCAGCAGCTCGGACAGGGGGCCAAACACCGGGGAGCTGTTTTTT CASSSDRGPNTGELFF
TRBJ2-1 few 13 TRBD1 TRBV5-1 TGCGCCAGCAGCCCCGGGACAGACAATGAGCAGTTCTTC CASSPGTDNEQFF
TRBJ2-7 - 15 TRBD2 TRBV27 TGTGCCAGCTCGAGGCAGGCGGGAGGGCCCTACGAGCAGTACTTC CASSRQAGGPYEQYF
TRBJ1-3 - 15 TRBD1 TRBV7-9 TGTGCCAGCAGCCTAAACAGGGGGACTGGAAACACCATATATTTT CASSLNRGTGNTIYF
TRBJ2-7 - 15 TRBD2 TRBV5-1 TGCGCCAGCAGCGCTAGCGGGTGGGCATCCTACGAGCAGTACTTC CASSASGWASYEQYF
TRBJ1-1 - 14 TRBD1 TRBV7-6 TGTGCCAGCAGCCGAGACAGGGGGGCAACTGAAGCTTTCTTT CASSRDRGATEAFF
TRBJ1-2 few 16 - TRBV6-5 TGTGCCAGCAGTTACGATGTGTTCGGGGGAGCCCATGGCTACACCTTC CASSYDVFGGAHGYTF
TRBJ2-6 - 19 - TRBV18 TGTGCCAGCTCACCATTTACGGTTAACGAAGGGTCTGGGGCCAACGGCCTGACTTTC CASSPFTVNEGSGANGLTF
TRBJ2-1 - 15 - TRBV18 TGTGCCAGCTCACCCGGGACTCCCCAATTAGGTGAGCAGTTCTTC CASSPGTPQLGEQFF
TRBJ2-7 - 18 TRBD2 TRBV27 TGTGCCAGCAGCCCCCCTCTCGGCGGGAGGGAGGGCTCCTACGAGCAGTACTTC CASSPPLGGREGSYEQYF
TRBJ2-3 few 14 - TRBV6-1 TGTGCCAGCAGTGCCAGGGCTGTATCAGATACGCAGTATTTT CASSARAVSDTQYF
TRBJ1-1 - 13 - TRBV5-3 TGTGCCAGAAGGTTAGGGGTGAACACTGAAGCTTTCTTT CARRLGVNTEAFF
TRBJ1-5 - 18 TRBD1 TRBV5-4 TGTGCCAGCAGCTGGACAGGAGGATCTAATTACAGAAATCAGCCCCAGCATTTT CASSWTGGSNYRNQPQHF
TRBJ2-7 - 16 TRBD1 TRBV4-2 TGTGCCAGCAGCCAAGATCTGGGACAGGTGTTCCTTCGGCAGTACTTC CASSQDLGQVFLRQYF
TRBJ2-2 - 13 - TRBV2 TGTGCCAGCAGTCTACAGGGCCCCGGGGAGCTGTTTTTT CASSLQGPGELFF